These 18 T cell receptor beta chains were all obtained from the same sample, sequenced in a study of OX40 agonist ivuxolimab in advanced cancers. Sequencing was performed with immunoSEQ multiplex PCR; in TCRdb, only in-frame clones are kept and a portion is missing. The table records about 100,000 clones, over 75% of them present only once. The sample consisted of CD4+ or CD8+ T cells sorted from blood, taken in a trial of the OX40 agonist ivuxolimab. Receptors were obtained from an adult with an advanced solid tumor such as melanoma, head and neck, liver or kidney cancer.

This rearrangement joins TRBV2 to TRBJ1-2, with TRBD1 matching 10 bases. Germline assignment: CDR1 SNHLY and CDR2 FYNNEI. This CDR3 contains 15 residues. After removal of 0 bases from V and 8 bases from J, the junction contained 6 bases not matched to a gene. CDR3 nucleotide sequence: TGTGCCAGCAGTGAAGCCAGGACAGGGGGGGGAGGCTACACCTTC. Translation: CASSEARTGGGGYTF.

A single count supports this clone. The chain links TRBV11-2 to TRBJ2-3, with D tentatively TRBD2 (5 bases). Germline lookup yields CDR1 SGHAT and CDR2 FQNNGV. CDR3 length equals 18 residues. V was pared by 7 bases and J by 4 bases, with 27 bases between. CDR3 sequence reads: CASTRTLGAGLASDTQYF. Here the CDR3 DNA reads TGTGCCAGCACCCGTACGCTCGGAGCAGGTCTAGCTTCAGATACGCAGTATTTT.

The chain combines TRBV5-1 with TRBJ2-1, with TRBD2 matching 8 bases. The V and J ends lost 2 bases and 7 bases, in that order; junction bases with no gene match: 8. The germline V gene has CDR1 SGHRS and CDR2 YFSETQ. The CDR3 spans 15 residues. CDR3 in amino acids: CASSFGGGRVNEQFF. Here the CDR3 DNA reads TGCGCCAGCAGCTTTGGCGGGGGGCGTGTTAATGAGCAGTTCTTC.

This clone has only one observation. The rearrangement links TRBV19 to TRBJ1-6; D is unresolved. The CDR3 spans 12 residues. The germline gives CDR1 LNHDA, CDR2 SQIVND (reference sequence). V lost 5 bases to trimming and J lost 7 bases, with 6 bases between them. The CDR3 reads CASSAENSPLHF. As DNA, the CDR3 is TGTGCCAGTAGTGCAGAGAATTCACCCCTCCACTTT.

The J gene is TRBJ1-2, the V gene TRBV7-9; no clear D. This CDR3 has 14 residues. Trimming cost V 4 bases and J 4 bases, with 13 bases left between them. CDR1 is SEHNR, CDR2 FQNEAQ, per germline (reference sequence). The CDR3 spells CASSSQVSFYGYTF. CDR3 bases: TGTGCCAGCAGCTCGCAGGTGTCCTTCTATGGCTACACCTTC.

The rearrangement joins TRBV27 to TRBJ1-2; possibly TRBD1 for D (6 bases). Germline CDR1 MNHEY, CDR2 SMNVEV (reference sequence). This CDR3 is built from 12 residues. Trimming left V 5 bases short and J 9 bases short, with 13 bases between. The CDR3 region is CASSTSQGRYTF. In nucleotides, the CDR3 is TGTGCCAGCAGTACCTCACAGGGCCGCTACACCTTC.

The chain has TRBV15 and TRBJ1-5; tentative D call: TRBD1 (5 bases). The CDR3 consists of 13 residues. The germline gives CDR1 LNHNV, CDR2 YYDKDF (reference sequence). Trimming left V 0 bases short and J 6 bases short, with 6 bases between. The CDR3 nucleotides read TGTGCCACCAGCAGAGATGGGGGTCAGCCCCAGCATTTT. Translation gives CATSRDGGQPQHF.

The V and J genes are TRBV27 and TRBJ1-5, with D possibly matching TRBD1 (6 bases). Germline V gene data show CDR1 as MNHEY and CDR2 as SMNVEV (reference sequence). This CDR3 has 14 residues. V gave up 6 bases and J gave up 0 bases, with 9 bases separating them. In DNA form, the CDR3 reads TGTGCCAGCAGCAGGGGAAATAGCAATCAGCCCCAGCATTTT. Protein product: CASSRGNSNQPQHF.

This clone was found a few times. The V call is TRBV6-5, the J call TRBJ2-1, with no clear D. Germline CDR1 is MNHEY and CDR2 is SVGAGI. CDR3 length equals 11 residues. Between the trimmed V and J ends, which lost 8 bases and 15 bases, there was a span of 17 bases. CDR3 sequence reads: CASGTNSPRFF. CDR3 coding DNA: TGTGCCAGCGGTACTAACTCCCCACGGTTCTTC.

This CDR3 reads CASSIVGITGELFF. The CDR3 bases are TGTGCCAGTAGTATCGTGGGGATCACCGGGGAGCTGTTTTTT. The J gene is TRBJ2-2, the V gene TRBV19; D unclear. The germline gives CDR1 LNHDA, CDR2 SQIVND (reference sequence). The ends were cut back, 3 bases at V and 4 bases at J, with 9 bases in the middle. The CDR3 is made up of 14 amino acids.

V gene TRBV7-2 combines with J gene TRBJ1-2; TRBD1 is a possible D gene (6 bases). Trimming removed 5 bases from V and 4 bases from J, with 23 bases in between. There are 17 residues in the CDR3. CDR1 and CDR2 (germline): SGHTA, FQGNSA. The CDR3 sequence: CASSRGTTRDTRYGYTF. The CDR3 bases are TGTGCCAGCAGCCGAGGAACCACGAGGGACACCCGCTATGGCTACACCTTC.

The CDR3 DNA is TGTGCCATCAGTGAACCCGGGACAGGGGCTCGGGAGACCCAGTACTTC. This translates into CAISEPGTGARETQYF. The chain couples TRBV10-3 to TRBJ2-5; 10 bases are a match to TRBD1. Per the germline V gene, CDR1 is ENHRY and CDR2 is SYGVKD. V lost 3 bases to trimming and J lost 5 bases; unmatched junction nucleotides: 9. The CDR3 consists of 16 residues.

This clone was observed a single time. This chain connects TRBV10-1 to TRBJ2-7; 9 positions agree with TRBD1. The length of the CDR3 is 15 residues. J was trimmed by 3 bases and V by 3 bases; bases with no gene match: 6. The germline V gene encodes CDR1 WNHNN and CDR2 SYGVQD (reference sequence). In nucleotides, the CDR3 is TGCGCCAGCAGTGATCCCGGGACAGGGAACTACGAGCAGTACTTC. Translation gives CASSDPGTGNYEQYF.

This chain joins TRBV21-1 and TRBJ2-3; TRBD2, the table's D call, was not compared with the DNA. TRBV21-1 is a pseudogene locus. The CDR3 loop spans 18 amino acids. As DNA, the CDR3 is TGTGCCAGCAGCTCCCCGGGACTAGCGGGGGGGCCCGCAGATACGCAGTATTTT. It yields the protein CASSSPGLAGGPADTQYF.

This rearrangement joins TRBV6-6 to TRBJ2-1; 7 positions agree with TRBD1. In germline, CDR1 is MNHNY, CDR2 SVGAGI (reference sequence). Trimming at V came to 4 bases and at J to 10 bases, leaving 16 bases not matched to a gene. The CDR3 extends over 16 amino acids. The CDR3 region has the DNA TGTGCCAGCAGTTTAGACAGGGCAGGTATGGACGTAGAGCAGTTCTTC. Translated, it gives CASSLDRAGMDVEQFF.

The rearrangement uses TRBV30 and TRBJ2-1; TRBD2 matches 7 bases. The CDR3 consists of 12 residues. The V gene's germline CDR1 is GTSNPN and CDR2 SVGIG (reference sequence). J was trimmed by 10 bases and V by 2 bases; bases with no gene match: 5. The CDR3 DNA sequence: TGTGCCTGGAGTTGGGGGAGGGGCGAGCAGTTCTTC. Protein: CAWSWGRGEQFF. Together with reference TRBV30 and TRBJ2-1, the CDR3 gives the full variable domain: SQTIHQWPATLVQPVGSPLSLECTVEGTSNPNLYWYRQAAGRGLQLLFYSVGIGQISSEVPQNLSASRPQDRQFILSSKKLLLSDSGFYLCAWSWGRGEQFFGPGTRLTVL.

This sequence joins TRBV9 and TRBJ2-7; D not certain. There are 13 residues in the CDR3. Trimming stripped 1 base from V and 4 bases from J, with 9 bases between. Looked up from germline, CDR1 is SGDLS and CDR2 is YYNGEE. CDR3 region: CASSVSGSYEQYF. The CDR3 nucleotides read TGTGCCAGCAGCGTATCTGGTTCTTACGAGCAGTACTTC.

The gene calls are TRBV27 and TRBJ2-5, with TRBD2 as a possible D gene (5 bases). V was shortened by 8 bases and J by 9 bases, with 13 bases between the two germline ends. Germline V gives CDR1 MNHEY, CDR2 SMNVEV (reference sequence). This CDR3 is 11 amino acids long. CDR3 bases: TGTGCCAGCGGACCCCGAGGGCCCCAGTACTTC. Protein sequence: CASGPRGPQYF.